Reported below is one T cell receptor beta chain. For blood RNA, unsorted whole blood served as the source, and germline DNA was extracted too. This entry comes from a study of tumor-infiltrating lymphocytes in primary liver carcinoma. Across the whole study: Patients, male and female, were 30 to 69 years old. Roughly 3.65 to 8 million productive TCRbeta reads were obtained per sample, with similar numbers across tissue types.

Using a constant-region primer together with ProtoScript II reverse transcriptase, TCR beta cDNA was made from about 500 ng of total RNA. Three rounds of nested multiplex PCR with slightly modified ARM-PCR produced TCR beta libraries. With TRBV1-TRBV30 forward primers and a C-beta reverse primer, the first two PCR rounds were run for about 10 cycles each. Using its own MiXCR run on the multiplex PCR reads, TCRdb lists one record per CDR3 protein. The sample carries hundreds of thousands of distinct CDR3 sequences, around three fifths recorded once. CDR3 length: 16 amino acids. V was clipped by 3 bases and J by 1 base; unmatched bases: 5. Germline-derived CDR1 and CDR2 are MDHEN and SYDVKM.

Sequencing input: peripheral blood. The chain combines TRBV28 with TRBJ2-2; 7 positions match TRBD1. The origin of this receptor is a man aged 35 to 55 with primary liver carcinoma and hepatitis B virus infection. The CDR3 loop reads CASSFSRDRNTGELFF. The CDR3 DNA reads as TGTGCCAGCAGTTTCTCACGGGACAGGAACACCGGGGAGCTGTTTTTT.